This TCR beta chain was found in a study of healthy donors' naive CD4 and CD8 T cells. About this clonotype: No antigen is known for it.

Each TCR library used roughly 0.45 ug of total RNA and a linear amplification protocol. Authors' data handling: Four to six healthy donors contributed roughly 72,000 sequenced TCR alpha transcripts. TCRdb re-called the reads through MiXCR, storing one row per CDR3 protein. It is TCRdb's table, rather than the study itself, that gives the V and J calls and clone size. The sample includes some 190,000 distinct CDR3 sequences, around three quarters of them seen just once. General study points: Roughly an eighth of CD4/CD8 propensity variance appeared explained by V, J and CDR3 charge.

The germline V gene has CDR1 SQVTM and CDR2 ANQGSEA. CDR3 length: 10 amino acids. Trimming cost V 6 bases and J 6 bases, with 7 bases left between them. The clonotype was recovered from a pool of human donors in good health; the sample pools cells from several healthy donors. V and J are TRBV29-1 and TRBJ2-3; D call uncertain. The specimen sequenced was naive CD4+ and CD8+ T cells sorted from blood, pooled from several donors. This CDR3 reads CSVFQDTQYF. In DNA, the CDR3 is TGCAGCGTCTTTCAGGATACGCAGTATTTT.